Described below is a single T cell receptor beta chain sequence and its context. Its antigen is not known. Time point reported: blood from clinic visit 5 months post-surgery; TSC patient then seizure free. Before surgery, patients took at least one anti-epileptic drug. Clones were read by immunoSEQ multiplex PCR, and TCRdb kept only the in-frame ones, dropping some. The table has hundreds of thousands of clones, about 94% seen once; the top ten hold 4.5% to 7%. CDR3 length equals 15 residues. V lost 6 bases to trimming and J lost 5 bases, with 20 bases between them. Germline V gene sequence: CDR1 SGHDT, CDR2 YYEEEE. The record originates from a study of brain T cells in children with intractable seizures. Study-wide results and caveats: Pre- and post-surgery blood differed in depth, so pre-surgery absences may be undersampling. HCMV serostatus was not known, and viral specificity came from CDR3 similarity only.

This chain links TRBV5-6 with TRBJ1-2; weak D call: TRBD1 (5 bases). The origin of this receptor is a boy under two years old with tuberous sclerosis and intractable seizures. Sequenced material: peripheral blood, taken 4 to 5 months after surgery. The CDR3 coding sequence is TGTGCCAGCACCCGGGGGGGGGAAAGGATTTATGGCTACACCTTC. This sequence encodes CASTRGGERIYGYTF.